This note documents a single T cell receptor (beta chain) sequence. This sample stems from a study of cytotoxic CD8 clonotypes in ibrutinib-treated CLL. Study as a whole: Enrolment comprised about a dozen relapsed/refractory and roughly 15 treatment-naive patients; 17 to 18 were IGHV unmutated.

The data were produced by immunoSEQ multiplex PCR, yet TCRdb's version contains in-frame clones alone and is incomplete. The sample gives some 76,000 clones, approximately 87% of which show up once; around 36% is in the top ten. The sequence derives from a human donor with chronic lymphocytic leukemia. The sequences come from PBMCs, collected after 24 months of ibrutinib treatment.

The CDR3 spells CASSLDQETQYF. CDR3 coding DNA: TGTGCCAGCAGCTTAGACCAAGAGACCCAGTACTTC. This chain uses TRBV7-9 with TRBJ2-5; D uncertain. The CDR3 extends over 12 amino acids. The germline V gene encodes CDR1 SEHNR and CDR2 FQNEAQ (reference sequence). With 1 base removed from V and 0 bases from J, the gap between germline ends came to 0 bases.